This T cell receptor (beta chain) was captured in a study of shared clonotypes between healthy human individuals. Sequencing used immunoSEQ multiplex PCR; TCRdb keeps in-frame clones, though not all of them. The table has 2 million to 2.5 million clones, 90% to 96% seen once. With V trimmed by 4 bases and J by 7 bases, 11 bases remained unmatched. The germline V gene has CDR1 SGHDT and CDR2 YYEEEE. The CDR3 is made up of 16 amino acids. Donation came from healthy HIV-negative adults that had no recent acute infections or vaccinations. The gene calls are TRBV5-6 and TRBJ2-1; 10 bases agree with TRBD1. Input material: naive CD4+ T cells sorted from blood. Described subset: CD45RA+ positively selected. The TCR sequence derives from a man between 18 and 35 years old in good health. The CDR3: CASSKGAGTGANEQFF. CDR3 nucleotide sequence: TGTGCCAGCAGCAAGGGGGCCGGGACAGGGGCGAATGAGCAGTTCTTC. The full variable domain, completed using reference TRBV5-6 and TRBJ2-1, is DAGVTQSPTHLIKTRGQQVTLRCSPKSGHDTVSWYQQALGQGPQFIFQYYEEEERQRGNFPDRFSGHQFPNYSSELNVNALLLGDSALYLCASSKGAGTGANEQFFGPGTRLTVL.